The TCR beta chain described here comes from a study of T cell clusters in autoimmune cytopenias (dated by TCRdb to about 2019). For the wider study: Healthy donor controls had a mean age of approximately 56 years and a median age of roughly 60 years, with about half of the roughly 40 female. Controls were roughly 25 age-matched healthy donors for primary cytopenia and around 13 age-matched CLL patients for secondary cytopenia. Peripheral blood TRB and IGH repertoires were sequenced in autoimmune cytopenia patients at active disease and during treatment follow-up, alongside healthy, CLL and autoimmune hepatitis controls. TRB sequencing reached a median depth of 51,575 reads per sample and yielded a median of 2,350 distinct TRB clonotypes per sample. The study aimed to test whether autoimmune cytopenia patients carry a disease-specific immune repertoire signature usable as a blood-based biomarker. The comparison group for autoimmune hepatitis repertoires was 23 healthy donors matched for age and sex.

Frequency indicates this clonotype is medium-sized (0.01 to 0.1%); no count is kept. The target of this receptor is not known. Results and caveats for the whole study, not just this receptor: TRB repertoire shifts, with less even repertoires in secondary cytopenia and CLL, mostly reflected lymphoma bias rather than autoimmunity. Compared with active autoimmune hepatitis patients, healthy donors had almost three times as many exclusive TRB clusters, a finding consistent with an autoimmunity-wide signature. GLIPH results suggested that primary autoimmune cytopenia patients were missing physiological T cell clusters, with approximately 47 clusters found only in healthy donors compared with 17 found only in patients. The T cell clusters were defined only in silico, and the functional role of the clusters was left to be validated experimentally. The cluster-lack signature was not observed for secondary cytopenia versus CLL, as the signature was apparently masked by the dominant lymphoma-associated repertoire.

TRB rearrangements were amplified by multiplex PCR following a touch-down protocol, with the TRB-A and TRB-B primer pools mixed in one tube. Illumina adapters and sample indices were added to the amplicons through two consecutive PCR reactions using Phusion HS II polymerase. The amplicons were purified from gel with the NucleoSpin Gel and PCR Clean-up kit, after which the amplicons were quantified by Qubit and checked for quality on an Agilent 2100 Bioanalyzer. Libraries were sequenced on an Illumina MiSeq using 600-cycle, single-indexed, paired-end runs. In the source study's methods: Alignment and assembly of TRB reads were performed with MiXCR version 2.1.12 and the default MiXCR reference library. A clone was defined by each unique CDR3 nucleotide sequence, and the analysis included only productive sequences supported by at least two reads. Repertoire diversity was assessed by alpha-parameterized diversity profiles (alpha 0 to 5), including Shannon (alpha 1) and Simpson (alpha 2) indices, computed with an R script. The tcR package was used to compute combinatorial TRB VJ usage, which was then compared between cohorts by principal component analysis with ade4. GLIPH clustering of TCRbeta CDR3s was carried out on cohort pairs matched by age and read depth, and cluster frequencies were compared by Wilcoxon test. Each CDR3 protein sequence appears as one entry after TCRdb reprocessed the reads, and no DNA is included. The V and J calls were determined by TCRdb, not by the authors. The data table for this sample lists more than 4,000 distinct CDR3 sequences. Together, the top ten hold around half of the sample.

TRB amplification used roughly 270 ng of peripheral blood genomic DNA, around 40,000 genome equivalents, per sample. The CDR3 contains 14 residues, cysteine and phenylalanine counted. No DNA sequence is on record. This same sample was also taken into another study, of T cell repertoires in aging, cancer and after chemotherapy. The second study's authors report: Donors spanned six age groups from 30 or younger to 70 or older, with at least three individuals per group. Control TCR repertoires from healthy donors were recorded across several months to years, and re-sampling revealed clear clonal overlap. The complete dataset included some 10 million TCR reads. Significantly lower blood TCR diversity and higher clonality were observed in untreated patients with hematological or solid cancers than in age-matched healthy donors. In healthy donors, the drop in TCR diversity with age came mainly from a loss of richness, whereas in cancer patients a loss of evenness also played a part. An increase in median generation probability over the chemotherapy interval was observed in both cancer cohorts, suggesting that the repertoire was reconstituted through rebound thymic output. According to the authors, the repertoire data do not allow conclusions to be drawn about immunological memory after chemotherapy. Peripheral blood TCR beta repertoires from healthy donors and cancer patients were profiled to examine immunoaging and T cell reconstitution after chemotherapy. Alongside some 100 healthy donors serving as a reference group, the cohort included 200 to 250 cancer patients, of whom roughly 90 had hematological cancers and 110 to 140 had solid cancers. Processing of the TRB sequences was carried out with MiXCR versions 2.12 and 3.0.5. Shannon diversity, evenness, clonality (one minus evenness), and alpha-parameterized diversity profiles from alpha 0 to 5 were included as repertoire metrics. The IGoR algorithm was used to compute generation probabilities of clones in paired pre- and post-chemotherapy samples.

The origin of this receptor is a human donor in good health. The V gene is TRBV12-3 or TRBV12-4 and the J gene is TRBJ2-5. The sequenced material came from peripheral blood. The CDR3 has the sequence CASSFLTVRETQYF.